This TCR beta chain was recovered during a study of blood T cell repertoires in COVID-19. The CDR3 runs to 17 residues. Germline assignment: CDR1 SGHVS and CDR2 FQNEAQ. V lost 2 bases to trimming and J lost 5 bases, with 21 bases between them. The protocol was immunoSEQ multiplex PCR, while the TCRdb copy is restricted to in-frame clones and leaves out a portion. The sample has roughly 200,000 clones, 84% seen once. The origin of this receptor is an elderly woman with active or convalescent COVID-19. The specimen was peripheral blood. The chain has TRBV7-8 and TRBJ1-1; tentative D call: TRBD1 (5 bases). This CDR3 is CASSLSDGAPAGTEAFF. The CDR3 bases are TGTGCCAGCAGCTTATCTGACGGGGCCCCGGCGGGGACTGAAGCTTTCTTT.